This T cell receptor (beta chain) was sequenced for a study of identical twins. Of note for this clonotype: Antigen: not known.

With 0 bases clipped from V and 8 bases from J, the junction kept 6 bases outside the gene matches. The CDR3 runs 13 residues. Per germline, CDR1 SQVTM and CDR2 ANQGSEA. Notes on the study in general: A partial confounding effect on zero-insertion analyses could come from invariant MAIT and iNKT cells.

The cDNA had a unique molecular identifier and a template-switch universal primer site. TCRdb analysed the 5' RACE reads with MiXCR anew, one entry per CDR3 protein. Of some 760,000 distinct CDR3 sequences in the sample, around a sixth were seen once. The data also belong to a second study, concerning T cells expressing NK-cell markers. That source notes: The study sequenced eight donors, seven HCMV-seropositive and one seronegative.

The TCR originated in a woman between 18 and 30 years old in good health. The chain has TRBV29-1 and TRBJ1-2, with TRBD1 matching over 7 bases. Sequencing was carried out using PBMCs. The CDR3 sequence is CSVEDLGGWGYTF. The CDR3 region has the DNA TGCAGCGTTGAAGATCTAGGGGGCTGGGGCTACACCTTC.